This T cell receptor beta chain was sequenced in a study of CD8+ T cells in alopecia areata. Sampling of alopecia areata patients yielded lesional scalp punch biopsies as well as peripheral blood. Isolated RNA was reverse transcribed into cDNA used as the sequencing template. Here immunoSEQ multiplex PCR was the method, and the copy in TCRdb shows in-frame clones only, minus some. Counted here are tens of thousands of clones, roughly 60% occurring once; the ten biggest clones make up roughly 18%. The V and J ends lost 1 base and 7 bases respectively, with 8 bases between them. Per germline, CDR1 MDHEN and CDR2 SYDVKM. This CDR3 comprises 13 residues. Turning to this clone: As yet, its antigen is unknown.

Study-wide results and caveats: Across lesional scalp, and particularly alopecia totalis/universalis, clonality surpassed that of normal scalp. Patients displayed less clarity in TCR sharing than mice, a finding possibly related to HLA.

The rearrangement links TRBV28 to TRBJ2-1; tentatively, D is TRBD1 or TRBD2 (5 bases each). Sequencing used NKG2D-high CD8+ T cells sorted from blood. This clonotype originated in a human donor with alopecia areata. The chain's CDR3 is CASSLFEGNEQFF. The CDR3 region has the DNA TGTGCCAGCAGTTTATTTGAGGGGAATGAGCAGTTCTTC.